A single sample gave rise to the 21 T cell receptor beta chains below, sequenced in a study of shared clonotypes between healthy human individuals. TCRdb keeps only in-frame clones here, not all; method: immunoSEQ multiplex PCR. In the table there are around 1.5 million clones, around 98% of which are singletons. The sequenced sample was naive CD4+ T cells sorted from blood. Subset defined: CD45RA+ positively selected. These TCRs come from a man aged 25 to 40 in good health.

The rearrangement joins TRBV11-2 to TRBJ2-3; no reliable D call. Between the trimmed V and J ends, which lost 5 bases and 5 bases, there was a span of 17 bases. Germline lookup yields CDR1 SGHAT and CDR2 FQNNGV. This CDR3 comprises 15 residues. The CDR3 protein is CASSAAARGGDTQYF. The CDR3 nucleotides are TGTGCCAGCAGCGCCGCCGCTCGCGGTGGAGATACGCAGTATTTT.

Turning to this clone: This same CDR3 is encoded by further DNA sequences in the sample. The genes are TRBV6-1 and TRBJ2-5; D is ambiguous. The CDR3 sequence is 11 residues long. V was clipped by 1 base and J by 5 bases, with 2 bases between them. Germline V gene sequence: CDR1 MNHNS, CDR2 SASEGT. The DNA for the CDR3 is TGTGCCAGCAGTGAAGGGGAGACCCAGTACTTC. Translation: CASSEGETQYF.

The genes are TRBV28 and TRBJ2-3; possibly TRBD2 for D (6 bases). CDR1 and CDR2 (germline): MDHEN, SYDVKM. V was clipped by 3 bases and J by 2 bases, with 15 bases between them. The CDR3 consists of 16 residues. Written as DNA, the CDR3 is TGTGCCAGCAGTTTGTTCTACGCGGGACCCACAGATACGCAGTATTTT. Residues: CASSLFYAGPTDTQYF.

V gene TRBV9 combines with J gene TRBJ2-3; TRBD1 matches at 7 bases. The CDR3 has 14 residues. Germline-derived CDR1 and CDR2 are SGDLS and YYNGEE. J was trimmed by 3 bases and V by 3 bases; bases with no gene match: 4. CDR3 DNA sequence: TGTGCCAGCAGCGGGGGACAGACTACAGATACGCAGTATTTT. Translation: CASSGGQTTDTQYF.

V and J are TRBV28 and TRBJ1-1; D remains ambiguous. Germline V gene data show CDR1 as MDHEN and CDR2 as SYDVKM. V gave up 8 bases and J gave up 4 bases, with 23 bases separating them. The CDR3 is 16 residues long. CDR3 in DNA: TGTGCCAGCGGTCACACAAGCTCAGGTTTTCGCACTGAAGCTTTCTTT. This codes for CASGHTSSGFRTEAFF. Full variable domain (remainder filled in from reference TRBV28 and TRBJ1-1): DVKVTQSSRYLVKRTGEKVFLECVQDMDHENMFWYRQDPGLGLRLIYFSYDVKMKEKGDIPEGYSVSREKKERFSLILESASTNQTSMYLCASGHTSSGFRTEAFFGQGTRLTVV.

This clone was counted between two and nine times. The chain joins TRBV2 to TRBJ2-2; D is uncertain. In germline, CDR1 is SNHLY, CDR2 FYNNEI. Trimming took 7 bases from V and 3 from J, leaving 6 bases between them. This CDR3 is built from 12 residues. CDR3 residues: CASTLYTGELFF. The CDR3 coding sequence is TGTGCCAGCACTTTATACACCGGGGAGCTGTTTTTT.

The V gene is TRBV5-1, the J gene TRBJ1-1; the match to TRBD1 covers 7 bases. The CDR3 runs 13 residues. Germline V gives CDR1 SGHRS, CDR2 YFSETQ. The trim removed 0 bases at V and 11 bases at J, leaving 7 bases unmatched. In DNA, the CDR3 is TGCGCCAGCAGCTTGGTTGGGACAGAGGGGGCTTTCTTT. Its translation is CASSLVGTEGAFF.

J is TRBJ2-7 and V is TRBV5-4; no firm D call. Trimming took 9 bases from V and 5 from J, leaving 15 bases between them. Germline V gene sequence: CDR1 SGHNT, CDR2 YYREEE (reference sequence). The CDR3 runs to 12 residues. CDR3 DNA: TGTGCCACACTGGACGAGAAAAACGAGCAGTACTTC. Protein: CATLDEKNEQYF. The whole variable domain, filled in from reference TRBV5-4 and TRBJ2-7, reads ETGVTQSPTHLIKTRGQQVTLRCSSQSGHNTVSWYQQALGQGPQFIFQYYREEENGRGNFPPRFSGLQFPNYSSELNVNALELDDSALYLCATLDEKNEQYFGPGTRLTVT.

This chain links TRBV6-6 with TRBJ1-3, with D perhaps matching TRBD1 (6 bases). Germline CDR1 and CDR2: MNHNY and SVGAGI (reference sequence). Trimming removed 0 bases from V and 2 bases from J, with 8 bases in between. The CDR3 length is 15 residues. The DNA for the CDR3 is TGTGCCAGCAGTTACTCACAGGGCGCTGGAAACACCATATATTTT. It encodes CASSYSQGAGNTIYF.

This chain links TRBV29-1 with TRBJ2-3; 8 bases align to TRBD2. This CDR3 region has 14 residues. V gave up 6 bases and J gave up 0 bases; unmatched junction bases: 5. Germline assignment: CDR1 SQVTM and CDR2 ANQGSEA. The CDR3 loop reads CSVTSGLSTDTQYF. The CDR3 bases are TGCAGCGTCACTAGCGGCCTCAGCACAGATACGCAGTATTTT.

The V and J genes are TRBV5-8 and TRBJ2-7, with 8 bases matching TRBD2. Per germline, CDR1 SGHTS and CDR2 YDEGEE. Trimming removed 2 bases from V and 2 bases from J; junction bases left unmatched: 9. The CDR3 contains 16 residues. CDR3 in DNA: TGTGCCAGCAGCTTAGAAACCGGGACTAGGACCTACGAGCAGTACTTC. As protein: CASSLETGTRTYEQYF. The variable domain in full, with the rest retrieved from reference TRBV5-8 and TRBJ2-7, is EAGVTQSPTHLIKTRGQQATLRCSPISGHTSVYWYQQALGLGLQFLLWYDEGEERNRGNFPPRFSGRQFPNYSSELNVNALELEDSALYLCASSLETGTRTYEQYFGPGTRLTVT.

With respect to this clone: Additional DNA sequences in this sample encode the identical CDR3. The chain links TRBV28 to TRBJ2-7; D gene uncertain. Germline CDR1 and CDR2: MDHEN and SYDVKM. The CDR3 totals 11 residues. Trimming removed 6 bases at V and 0 bases at J, with 3 bases between. CDR3 nucleotides: TGTGCCAGCAGGAGCTCCTACGAGCAGTACTTC. Translating gives CASRSSYEQYF. The full variable domain, with the rest looked up from reference TRBV28 and TRBJ2-7, is DVKVTQSSRYLVKRTGEKVFLECVQDMDHENMFWYRQDPGLGLRLIYFSYDVKMKEKGDIPEGYSVSREKKERFSLILESASTNQTSMYLCASRSSYEQYFGPGTRLTVT.

The chain has TRBV7-9 and TRBJ2-4; D may be TRBD2 (5 bases). Trimming took 4 bases from V and 0 from J, leaving 13 bases between them. The CDR3 runs to 16 residues. CDR1 and CDR2 from the germline V gene are SEHNR and FQNEAQ (reference sequence). This CDR3 reads CASSSRELLAKNIQYF. Written as DNA, the CDR3 is TGTGCCAGCAGCTCTCGGGAACTACTAGCCAAAAACATTCAGTACTTC.

The chain combines TRBV28 with TRBJ1-2; 11 bases are shared with TRBD1. Trimming removed 5 bases from V and 4 bases from J; junction bases left unmatched: 6. Germline CDR1 reads MDHEN; CDR2 reads SYDVKM. The CDR3 totals 15 residues. The CDR3 reads CASSVDRGRIYGYTF. As DNA, the CDR3 is TGTGCCAGCAGTGTGGACAGGGGGCGTATCTATGGCTACACCTTC.

CDR3 sequence reads: CASTLGNSYNEQFF. Written as DNA, the CDR3 is TGTGCCAGCACCCTCGGAAACTCCTACAATGAGCAGTTCTTC. This chain connects TRBV13 to TRBJ2-1; D ambiguous. The germline V gene has CDR1 PRHDT and CDR2 FYEKMQ (reference sequence). CDR3 length: 14 amino acids. V lost 7 bases, J lost 0 bases, and 10 bases lay in between.

This clone was seen once. The J gene is TRBJ2-1, the V gene TRBV5-4; no definite D call. The CDR3 runs to 13 residues. The germline V and J ends were trimmed by 2 bases and 6 bases, with 9 bases remaining between them. In germline, CDR1 is SGHNT, CDR2 YYREEE (reference sequence). CDR3 in DNA: TGTGCCAGCAGCTTATCAGTTTTCAATGAGCAGTTCTTC. This codes for CASSLSVFNEQFF.

The chain couples TRBV7-8 to TRBJ2-7; TRBD1 is a possible D gene (5 bases). Per the germline V gene, CDR1 is SGHVS and CDR2 is FQNEAQ. The CDR3 has 14 residues. The ends were cut back, 10 bases at V and 2 bases at J, with 18 bases in the middle. This CDR3 is CANTQGRVPYEQYF. CDR3 bases: TGTGCCAATACGCAGGGAAGGGTCCCCTACGAGCAGTACTTC. Together with reference TRBV7-8 and TRBJ2-7, the CDR3 gives the full variable domain: GAGVSQSPRYKVAKRGQDVALRCDPISGHVSLFWYQQALGQGPEFLTYFQNEAQLDKSGLPSDRFFAERPEGSVSTLKIQRTQQEDSAVYLCANTQGRVPYEQYFGPGTRLTVT.

The chain uses TRBV7-2 and TRBJ1-1, with TRBD1 matching over 8 bases. V gave up 4 bases and J gave up 4 bases; unmatched junction bases: 8. CDR3 length: 15 residues. CDR1 and CDR2 from the germline V gene are SGHTA and FQGNSA. CDR3 amino acids: CASSSSRTGLTEAFF. For the CDR3, the DNA is TGTGCCAGCAGCTCCTCGAGGACAGGGCTCACTGAAGCTTTCTTT.

The chain links TRBV7-9 to TRBJ2-7; D is perhaps TRBD1 (6 bases). The germline V gene has CDR1 SEHNR and CDR2 FQNEAQ (reference sequence). The CDR3 is made up of 14 amino acids. With 5 bases removed from V and 2 bases from J, the gap between germline ends came to 13 bases. CDR3 sequence (DNA): TGTGCCAGCAGCCAGCAGGGGCCCCCCTACGAGCAGTACTTC. Residues: CASSQQGPPYEQYF.

The chain has TRBV6-1 and TRBJ2-3, with D possibly matching TRBD1 (6 bases). The CDR3 spans 17 residues. V was cut by 2 bases and J by 2 bases, with 17 bases left in between. CDR1 and CDR2 (germline): MNHNS, SASEGT. The CDR3 protein is CASSELGAGVLTDTQYF. CDR3 nucleotides: TGTGCCAGCAGTGAATTGGGGGCAGGGGTCCTCACAGATACGCAGTATTTT.

The CDR3 DNA reads TGTGCCACCAGCAGCCCGGGGAGGCCATCCTACGAGCAGTACTTC. It translates to CATSSPGRPSYEQYF. This rearrangement joins TRBV15 to TRBJ2-7; maybe TRBD2 (6 bases). The germline V gene has CDR1 LNHNV and CDR2 YYDKDF (reference sequence). The CDR3 has 15 residues. The ends were cut back, 3 bases at V and 1 base at J, with 13 bases in the middle.